This entry concerns a single TCR beta chain. CDR3 length: 15 amino acids. With 5 bases clipped from V and 2 bases from J, the junction kept 7 bases outside the gene matches. Germline CDR1 is SGHNT and CDR2 is YENEEA. Clones were sequenced by immunoSEQ multiplex PCR, and TCRdb holds only the in-frame ones, with some missing. This sample has around 180,000 clones, with 88% found just once. This sample is drawn from a study of blood T cell repertoires in COVID-19. For the study at large: The United States, Italy and Spain were the sources of the acute and convalescent COVID-19 samples.

This clonotype originated in a woman under 40 with acute or convalescent COVID-19. The chain has TRBV11-3 and TRBJ2-3; 7 nucleotides match TRBD1. The material sequenced was peripheral blood. The CDR3 nucleotides read TGTGCCAGCAGCAACCGACAGGGCCACACAGATACGCAGTATTTT. It translates to CASSNRQGHTDTQYF.